This TCR beta chain is drawn from a study of T cells in Graves' hyperthyroidism and ophthalmopathy. General study findings and limits: A model of 13 V-J pairs discriminated ophthalmopathy from stable hyperthyroidism.

From RNA transcripts, TCR beta CDR3 regions were amplified. Carried out on the TCR CDR3, a first-round RT-PCR used the HTBI primer set. TCRdb re-called the multiplex PCR reads with MiXCR, one entry per CDR3 protein. The table shows about 720,000 distinct CDR3 sequences, with 18% occurring only once. As concerns this clonotype: The antigen is not known.

Clinical symptoms, serum thyroxine, TRAb, thyroid ultrasound and orbital computed tomography established diagnosis. Blood was sampled at initial diagnosis of hyperthyroidism, prior to onset of any ophthalmopathy symptoms. The V gene's germline CDR1 is LNHDA and CDR2 SQIVND (reference sequence). V shed 3 bases, J shed 7 bases, and the junction held 8 bases outside the gene matches. The CDR3 sequence is 15 residues long. V usage is TRBV19 and J usage is TRBJ2-1, with TRBD2 matching 8 bases. This receptor was obtained from a woman between 50 and 59 years old with Graves' hyperthyroidism that later progressed to Graves' ophthalmopathy. What was sequenced was blood. The CDR3 bases are TGTGCCAGTAGTATTGTCGGAGCTAGCGGGAATGAGCAGTTCTTC. This sequence encodes CASSIVGASGNEQFF. The whole variable domain, remainder taken from reference TRBV19 and TRBJ2-1, is DGGITQSPKYLFRKEGQNVTLSCEQNLNHDAMYWYRQDPGQGLRLIYYSQIVNDFQKGDIAEGYSVSREKKESFPLTVTSAQKNPTAFYLCASSIVGASGNEQFFGPGTRLTVL.